Listed below are T cell receptor beta chains from one sample, sequenced in a study of PD-L1 blockade in urothelial cancer. Profiling relied on immunoSEQ multiplex PCR, and the TCRdb table lists in-frame clones only, not all of them. This sample has around 110,000 clones, with about 89% found just once. The sequenced sample was PBMCs, obtained around atezolizumab (anti-PD-L1) treatment. The receptors derive from a man aged 55 to 69 with urothelial cancer. The CDR3 runs from the conserved cysteine through the conserved F or W. A D gene is named only where the DNA matches it firmly. Size values are once, few and many counts, or a class for expanded clones, and some rows have none.

J: TRBJ2-1; V: TRBV25-1; D: TRBD2; size: few; CDR3: CASSEWSSGSGEQFF; DNA: TGTGCCAGCAGTGAATGGTCTAGCGGGAGTGGTGAGCAGTTCTTC
J: TRBJ2-2; V: TRBV5-3; D: TRBD1; size: .; CDR3: CARSSRGRNTGELFF; DNA: TGTGCCAGAAGCTCCAGGGGGCGTAACACCGGGGAGCTGTTTTTT
J: TRBJ1-6; V: TRBV13; D: .; size: .; CDR3: CASSSLGGSNSPLHF; DNA: TGTGCCAGCTCCTCTCTGGGGGGTTCTAATTCACCCCTCCACTTT
J: TRBJ2-7; V: TRBV5-1; D: TRBD1; size: once; CDR3: CASSFGTDRTYEQYF; DNA: TGCGCCAGCAGCTTCGGGACAGATCGAACCTACGAGCAGTACTTC
J: TRBJ2-1; V: TRBV5-1; D: TRBD2; size: .; CDR3: CASSITGAPGLAETAEQFF; DNA: TGCGCCAGCAGCATCACAGGGGCTCCGGGACTAGCGGAGACGGCTGAGCAGTTCTTC
J: TRBJ2-1; V: TRBV30; D: TRBD2; size: once; CDR3: CAWSRAASGTYNEQFF; DNA: TGTGCCTGGTCTCGGGCGGCTAGCGGGACCTACAATGAGCAGTTCTTC
J: TRBJ1-3; V: TRBV28; D: TRBD1; size: .; CDR3: CASSPLTGVGNTIYF; DNA: TGTGCCAGCAGTCCGCTGACAGGGGTTGGAAACACCATATATTTT
J: TRBJ1-1; V: TRBV4-2; D: TRBD1; size: .; CDR3: CASSRGWQGAGEAFF; DNA: TGTGCCAGCAGCCGGGGGTGGCAGGGGGCCGGAGAAGCTTTCTTT
J: TRBJ2-7; V: TRBV6-1; D: .; size: .; CDR3: CASRVYEGLYEQYF; DNA: TGTGCCAGCAGGGTTTACGAGGGCCTATACGAGCAGTACTTC
J: TRBJ1-1; V: TRBV5-1; D: TRBD1; size: once; CDR3: CASSRTGADTEAFF; DNA: TGCGCCAGCAGCCGGACAGGGGCTGACACTGAAGCTTTCTTT
J: TRBJ1-1; V: TRBV7-8; D: .; size: .; CDR3: CASSFGGGGTEAFF; DNA: TGTGCCAGCAGCTTCGGTGGGGGAGGCACTGAAGCTTTCTTT
J: TRBJ2-7; V: TRBV4-1; D: TRBD1; size: .; CDR3: CASSPLYGQGIFYEQYF; DNA: TGCGCCAGCAGCCCCCTATACGGACAGGGAATCTTTTACGAGCAGTACTTC
J: TRBJ2-1; V: TRBV28; D: .; size: .; CDR3: CASSLFALNEQFF; DNA: TGTGCCAGCAGTTTATTTGCGCTCAATGAGCAGTTCTTC
J: TRBJ1-2; V: TRBV6-1; D: .; size: .; CDR3: CASSGVGNYGYTF; DNA: TGTGCCAGCAGCGGGGTGGGAAACTATGGCTACACCTTC
J: TRBJ2-3; V: TRBV2; D: TRBD1; size: .; CDR3: CASSDGRGPADTQYF; DNA: TGTGCCAGCAGTGACGGCAGGGGGCCGGCAGATACGCAGTATTTT
J: TRBJ2-7; V: TRBV4-3; D: .; size: .; CDR3: CASSQDPGSSYEQYF; DNA: TGCGCCAGCAGCCAAGATCCAGGGTCCTCCTACGAGCAGTACTTC
J: TRBJ2-5; V: TRBV9; D: TRBD2; size: .; CDR3: CASSVGLAGGALETQYF; DNA: TGTGCCAGCAGCGTAGGACTAGCGGGAGGGGCTTTGGAGACCCAGTACTTC
J: TRBJ2-2; V: TRBV18; D: .; size: few; CDR3: CASSPRHGQNTGELFF; DNA: TGTGCCAGCTCACCACGCCATGGACAGAACACCGGGGAGCTGTTTTTT
J: TRBJ1-1; V: TRBV5-4; D: TRBD1; size: .; CDR3: CASNTNPRGRGRVTEAFF; DNA: TGTGCCAGCAACACGAATCCTAGGGGCAGGGGGCGCGTCACTGAAGCTTTCTTT
J: TRBJ2-1; V: TRBV6-6; D: .; size: .; CDR3: CASSSDYTGEQFF; DNA: TGTGCCAGCAGTTCGGACTACACGGGTGAGCAGTTCTTC
J: TRBJ2-7; V: TRBV6-5; D: .; size: .; CDR3: CASSPSSDYEQYF; DNA: TGTGCCAGCAGCCCCTCTAGCGACTACGAGCAGTACTTC
J: TRBJ1-3; V: TRBV5-4; D: TRBD1; size: few; CDR3: CASTGTGAGNTIYF; DNA: TGTGCCAGCACCGGGACAGGGGCTGGAAACACCATATATTTT
J: TRBJ2-7; V: TRBV6-1; D: .; size: once; CDR3: CASSALDTLSPYEQYF; DNA: TGTGCCAGCAGTGCCCTAGATACCCTGAGCCCCTACGAGCAGTACTTC
J: TRBJ2-2; V: TRBV6-6; D: TRBD1; size: .; CDR3: CASSYLGTVNTGELFF; DNA: TGTGCCAGCAGTTACCTGGGGACAGTGAACACCGGGGAGCTGTTTTTT
J: TRBJ2-3; V: TRBV6-4; D: TRBD2; size: .; CDR3: CASTSTAGGTDTQYF; DNA: TGTGCCAGCACCTCGACGGCGGGGGGCACAGATACGCAGTATTTT
J: TRBJ2-3; V: TRBV11-2; D: TRBD2; size: .; CDR3: CASSLMSGGPHTDTQYF; DNA: TGTGCCAGCAGCTTAATGTCGGGGGGGCCGCACACAGATACGCAGTATTTT
J: TRBJ2-7; V: TRBV21-1; D: .; size: once; CDR3: CASSTTRALHEQYF; DNA: TGTGCCAGCAGCACGACTCGCGCACTCCACGAGCAGTACTTC
J: TRBJ2-3; V: TRBV6-6; D: .; size: .; CDR3: CASSWLTDTQYF; DNA: TGTGCCAGCAGTTGGCTTACAGATACGCAGTATTTT
J: TRBJ2-5; V: TRBV28; D: TRBD1; size: .; CDR3: CASSTGQGLGEETQYF; DNA: TGTGCCAGCAGCACTGGACAGGGTTTGGGTGAAGAGACCCAGTACTTC
J: TRBJ1-2; V: TRBV9; D: .; size: .; CDR3: CASSILDSPGYGYTF; DNA: TGTGCCAGCAGCATCCTCGACAGTCCTGGCTATGGCTACACCTTC
J: TRBJ2-1; V: TRBV14; D: .; size: .; CDR3: CASSLYINEQFF; DNA: TGTGCCAGCAGCCTTTACATAAATGAGCAGTTCTTC
J: TRBJ1-2; V: TRBV7-9; D: .; size: .; CDR3: CASTPNTVNYGYTF; DNA: TGTGCCAGCACCCCCAACACAGTTAACTATGGCTACACCTTC
J: TRBJ1-1; V: TRBV2; D: TRBD1; size: .; CDR3: CASSEEGQGGFGTEAFF; DNA: TGTGCCAGCAGTGAGGAGGGACAGGGGGGCTTTGGCACTGAAGCTTTCTTT
J: TRBJ2-1; V: TRBV19; D: .; size: .; CDR3: CASSIAVSSYNEQFF; DNA: TGTGCCAGTAGCATAGCGGTTAGCTCCTACAATGAGCAGTTCTTC
J: TRBJ2-7; V: TRBV5-1; D: .; size: .; CDR3: CASSIGTVPYEQYF; DNA: TGCGCCAGCAGCATCGGGACTGTACCCTACGAGCAGTACTTC
J: TRBJ2-7; V: TRBV4-1; D: TRBD2; size: .; CDR3: CASSQQTSGSLLVYEQYF; DNA: TGCGCCAGCAGCCAACAGACTAGCGGGAGCTTATTGGTCTACGAGCAGTACTTC
J: TRBJ2-7; V: TRBV2; D: .; size: .; CDR3: CASRLRDRGREQYF; DNA: TGTGCCAGCAGACTCCGGGACCGGGGGAGAGAGCAGTACTTC
J: TRBJ2-3; V: TRBV19; D: TRBD2; size: .; CDR3: CASSISQTSGSDTQYF; DNA: TGTGCCAGTAGTATATCCCAGACTAGCGGTTCGGATACGCAGTATTTT
J: TRBJ2-3; V: TRBV5-1; D: TRBD2; size: .; CDR3: CASSLDVSGTPTDTQYF; DNA: TGCGCCAGCAGCTTGGACGTTAGCGGGACACCGACAGATACGCAGTATTTT
J: TRBJ2-5; V: TRBV5-8; D: .; size: .; CDR3: CASSLGHRQETQYF; DNA: TGTGCCAGCAGCCTAGGACACCGCCAAGAGACCCAGTACTTC
J: TRBJ2-1; V: TRBV7-2; D: .; size: .; CDR3: CASSLPRGRQFF; DNA: TGTGCCAGCAGCTTACCAAGGGGCAGGCAGTTCTTC
J: TRBJ2-5; V: TRBV19; D: .; size: .; CDR3: CASGGETQYF; DNA: TGTGCCAGTGGCGGAGAGACCCAGTACTTC
J: TRBJ2-7; V: TRBV28; D: .; size: .; CDR3: CASNQAGYEQYF; DNA: TGTGCCAGCAACCAGGCCGGCTACGAGCAGTACTTC
J: TRBJ2-7; V: TRBV19; D: .; size: .; CDR3: CASSGQYPSYEQYF; DNA: TGTGCCAGTAGTGGACAGTATCCTTCCTACGAGCAGTACTTC
J: TRBJ1-4; V: TRBV6-5; D: TRBD1; size: .; CDR3: CASSSAGTGDEKLFF; DNA: TGTGCCAGCAGTTCCGCCGGGACAGGCGATGAAAAACTGTTTTTT
J: TRBJ2-5; V: TRBV5-1; D: .; size: .; CDR3: CASSLAVAETQYF; DNA: TGCGCCAGCAGCTTGGCCGTAGCAGAGACCCAGTACTTC
J: TRBJ2-2; V: TRBV5-1; D: TRBD2; size: .; CDR3: CASKGRLADTGELFF; DNA: TGCGCCAGCAAGGGAAGACTAGCGGACACCGGGGAGCTGTTTTTT